What follows is one T cell receptor (beta chain) and its context. Its antigen is unknown. No much larger clone exists at a distance of one base, and base qualities are not known. The CDR3 regions of human TCRbeta chains were subjected to immunosequencing. The source study handled its data this way. TCRs in the repertoires were compared against a reference library of SARS-CoV-2-specific TCRs that had been generated with the MIRA antigen-specificity platform. Breadth was defined as the fraction of unique TCRs that were SARS-CoV-2-associated, and depth was defined as the fraction of total T cells that were SARS-CoV-2-associated. Each spike-specific TCR was assigned to its reactive spike region and to a CD4 or CD8 class using the MIRA data. Log10-transformed breadth and depth values were compared by one-way ANOVA with Sidak's multiple comparisons tests. The table was pulled from immuneACCESS by TCRdb, which kept in-frame rearrangements only. Such tables lose some clones; where checked, under half of the loss comes from unresolved V genes, and the rest has no known cause. V and J calls and clone size are given by that table; D and trimming were obtained from the DNA. This sample has 140,000 or so clones in its table, and 80% to 90% of those were observed once. The ten top clones hold 1.5% to 2% of the sample.

The meaning of the sample's time point label: baseline before first vaccination. Vaccinee samples came from UK trials COV001 and COV002, including a single-blind randomized controlled phase 2/3 trial of AZD1222 (ChAdOx1 nCoV-19) in healthy adults. Trial participant PBMC samples were collected at day 0 and day 28 after the second dose for TCRbeta chain sequencing. This sample is drawn from a study of T cell responses to AZD1222 COVID-19 vaccine (dated by TCRdb to 2020 to 2023). General notes on the study: AZD1222 recipients given second doses at about 4 weeks or at about 12 weeks were pooled, since spike-specific TCR depth and breadth were not found to differ between the two schedules. TCR sequencing was performed for 230 to 250 trial participants, of whom 200 to 220 were given two doses of AZD1222 and some 26 were given two doses of MenACWY control vaccine. Trial participants were enrolled by age into 18-55, 56-69 and 70-plus year subgroups, with about 150, 28 and 57 TCR-sequenced participants respectively.

Broader findings and caveats from the paper: In the small 56-69-year group, the increase in depth fell short of significance, most likely because of low power. Because no samples from the day 14 peak response were available, repertoires could be characterized only after the peak T cell response. Nearly half of unique spike-specific TCRs reportedly recognized epitopes outside regions mutated in the B.1.351 and B.1.1.7 variants. Conclusions about previously exposed vaccinees were limited because only a handful of AZD1222 recipients were SARS-CoV-2 seropositive at baseline. Participants were mostly white British, with more females than males. The authors suggested clonal diversity may have been underestimated. Spike-specific TCR breadth and depth rose significantly after two AZD1222 doses compared with day 0 and with MenACWY recipients. Vaccine-associated CD4 TCRs spanned the whole spike protein, with dominant responses in regions 160-218 and 743-854.

Trimmed from V: 6 bases; trimmed from J: 9 bases; junction bases lacking a gene match: 12. Including the terminal cysteine and phenylalanine, the CDR3 comprises 15 residues. Only CDR3 DNA remains: 45 bases, in frame from the first base. Looking up the germline V gene (reference sequence) yields CDR1 SEHNR and CDR2 FQNEAQ. This receptor chain uses TRBV7-9 and TRBJ2-1; 9 middle bases align to TRBD2. This clonotype originated in an adult in good health. The sequencing used peripheral blood, collected on day 0 of AZD1222 vaccination. The CDR3 protein sequence reads: CASRSSGTSSGEQFF. The bases read TGTGCCAGCAGGTCCTCCGGGACTAGCTCCGGTGAGCAGTTCTTC.